A selection of T cell receptor beta chains follows, all from one sample in a study of CD8 T cells in ankylosing spondylitis. In TCRdb, the 5' RACE reads were re-called with MiXCR into one record per CDR3 protein. The sample consists of 150,000 to 200,000 distinct CDR3 sequences, around 13% of them appearing once. Sequenced input: blood, either unsorted or a sorted T cell fraction (not recorded which). The receptors were sampled from a male donor with ankylosing spondylitis or in good health (not recorded which). CDR3s include the opening cysteine and the closing phenylalanine or tryptophan. D genes are given only for firm matches. Size tells how often a clone was seen (once, few, many) or the class of an expanded clone, and some rows leave it out.

len	v_gene	abundance	d_gene	j_gene	CDR3aa	CDR3nt
15	TRBV6-4	many	TRBD1	TRBJ2-3	CASSEGQGASDTQYF	TGTGCCAGCAGTGAGGGGCAGGGGGCCTCAGATACGCAGTATTTT
17	TRBV7-2	few	.	TRBJ2-3	CASSFPGGQGPTDTQYF	TGTGCCAGCAGTTTCCCCGGGGGGCAGGGTCCCACAGATACGCAGTATTTT
15	TRBV6-2/TRBV6-3	.	TRBD1	TRBJ2-1	CASSHGTGGGNEQFF	TGTGCCAGCAGTCACGGGACAGGGGGGGGAAATGAGCAGTTCTTC
16	TRBV7-8	many	TRBD1	TRBJ1-1	CASSQTGGAMNTEAFF	TGTGCCAGCAGCCAGACAGGGGGTGCTATGAACACTGAAGCTTTCTTT
9	TRBV2	few	.	TRBJ2-3	CASLDTQYF	TGTGCCAGCCTAGATACGCAGTATTTT
14	TRBV11-2	few	.	TRBJ2-1	CASRPGISYNEQFF	TGTGCCAGCAGGCCCGGGATTTCCTACAATGAGCAGTTCTTC
12	TRBV3-1	few	.	TRBJ2-7	CASSPPGHEQYF	TGTGCCAGCAGCCCCCCGGGCCACGAGCAGTACTTC
14	TRBV4-1	.	.	TRBJ2-5	CASSQGRNQETQYF	TGCGCCAGCAGCCAAGGACGGAACCAAGAGACCCAGTACTTC
14	TRBV11-2	few	.	TRBJ2-7	CASSYYRDNYEQYF	TGTGCCAGCAGCTATTACCGGGACAACTACGAGCAGTACTTC
16	TRBV6-1	few	.	TRBJ1-4	CASPRTPRTPREKLFF	TGTGCCAGCCCACGGACCCCGCGGACCCCACGTGAAAAACTGTTTTTT
15	TRBV24-1	.	TRBD2	TRBJ2-1	CATSDPTGRYNEQFF	TGTGCCACCAGTGATCCCACCGGGAGGTACAATGAGCAGTTCTTC
13	TRBV27	.	TRBD2	TRBJ2-1	CASSLRGGDEQFF	TGTGCCAGCAGCCTCCGGGGAGGGGATGAGCAGTTCTTC
13	TRBV5-6	.	.	TRBJ1-2	CASTEGPNYGYTF	TGTGCCAGCACGGAGGGGCCTAACTATGGCTACACCTTC
15	TRBV20-1	few	.	TRBJ1-1	CSARPQGGMNTEAFF	TGCAGTGCTAGGCCTCAAGGGGGTATGAACACTGAAGCTTTCTTT
13	TRBV28	many	.	TRBJ1-1	CASRTDGITEAFF	TGTGCCAGCAGGACCGACGGGATCACTGAAGCTTTCTTT
16	TRBV5-5	.	.	TRBJ1-2	CASSLDGGVQYYGYTF	TGTGCCAGCAGCTTGGACGGCGGGGTGCAATACTATGGCTACACCTTC
15	TRBV21-1	.	.	TRBJ2-3	CASSFKRGGQDTQYF	TGTGCCAGCAGCTTCAAGCGGGGGGGCCAGGATACGCAGTATTTT
12	TRBV12-3/TRBV12-4	few	.	TRBJ2-5	CASSPLERTQYF	TGTGCCAGCAGCCCCCTGGAGAGGACCCAGTACTTC
14	TRBV12-5	once	TRBD1	TRBJ2-5	CASGWGQGQETQYF	TGTGCTAGTGGTTGGGGACAGGGCCAAGAGACCCAGTACTTC
13	TRBV3-1	few	TRBD1	TRBJ1-1	CASSRRGDTEAFF	TGTGCCAGCAGCCGCAGGGGGGACACTGAAGCTTTCTTT
16	TRBV7-9	.	TRBD1	TRBJ2-7	CASSDGQGGYSYEQYF	TGTGCCAGCAGCGACGGACAGGGGGGTTACTCCTACGAGCAGTACTTC
13	TRBV7-9	few	TRBD1	TRBJ1-1	CASSRQGVAEAFF	TGTGCCAGCAGCCGACAGGGGGTAGCTGAAGCTTTCTTT
14	TRBV7-9	many	.	TRBJ1-1	CASSPEDINTEAFF	TGTGCCAGCAGCCCCGAGGACATAAACACTGAAGCTTTCTTT
15	TRBV27	.	.	TRBJ2-7	CATSPGGWSAYEQYF	TGTGCCACCAGTCCCGGTGGGTGGTCAGCCTACGAGCAGTACTTC
18	TRBV4-1	.	TRBD1	TRBJ2-3	CASSQEGDRAPQADTQYF	TGCGCCAGCAGCCAAGAAGGGGACAGGGCTCCCCAGGCAGATACGCAGTATTTT
13	TRBV29-1	.	.	TRBJ2-7	CSVAQPPTYEQYF	TGCAGCGTGGCTCAGCCGCCTACCTACGAGCAGTACTTC
13	TRBV6-1	.	.	TRBJ1-2	CASRITETNGYTF	TGTGCCAGCAGGATTACGGAAACTAATGGCTACACCTTC
16	TRBV9	.	TRBD2	TRBJ2-1	CASSPPRRELLEEQFF	TGTGCCAGCAGCCCCCCCCGGCGGGAGCTACTGGAGGAGCAGTTCTTC
14	TRBV4-1	few	.	TRBJ2-2	CASSPMTGPGELFF	TGCGCCAGCAGCCCCATGACAGGTCCCGGGGAGCTGTTTTTT
14	TRBV5-5	.	TRBD1	TRBJ2-7	CASSLMTGGNEQYF	TGTGCCAGCAGTCTTATGACAGGGGGCAACGAGCAGTACTTC
18	TRBV6-1	.	.	TRBJ2-5	CASSELDRVAGVEETQYF	TGTGCCAGCAGTGAACTGGACAGAGTGGCGGGAGTGGAGGAGACCCAGTACTTC
16	TRBV6-4	many	TRBD1	TRBJ2-3	CASSRAPGQSSDTQYF	TGTGCCAGCAGTCGCGCACCGGGACAGAGTTCAGATACGCAGTATTTT